This T cell receptor beta chain was profiled in a study of CD8+ T cells in alopecia areata. Deletions cut 0 bases from V and 7 bases from J, with 15 bases between. The CDR3 spans 14 residues. The germline CDR1 and CDR2 sequences are SQVTM and ANQGSEA. Stated treatment: oral pan-JAK inhibitor, 5-10 mg twice daily. In this sample, this clone turned up a few times. RNA, once extracted, was reverse transcribed into cDNA for use as the sequencing template. Generated by immunoSEQ multiplex PCR, the TCRdb table keeps only in-frame clones and is missing some. The sample carries around 60,000 clones, roughly 50% recorded once.

Material: CD8+ T cells sorted from blood, obtained between weeks 36 and 40, from a patient treated with tofacitinib. The V gene is TRBV29-1, the J gene TRBJ1-1; D ambiguous. This clonotype was obtained from a human donor with alopecia areata. As DNA, the CDR3 is TGCAGCGTTGAAGACAGATCTATGCGGAGTGAAGCTTTCTTT. This codes for CSVEDRSMRSEAFF.